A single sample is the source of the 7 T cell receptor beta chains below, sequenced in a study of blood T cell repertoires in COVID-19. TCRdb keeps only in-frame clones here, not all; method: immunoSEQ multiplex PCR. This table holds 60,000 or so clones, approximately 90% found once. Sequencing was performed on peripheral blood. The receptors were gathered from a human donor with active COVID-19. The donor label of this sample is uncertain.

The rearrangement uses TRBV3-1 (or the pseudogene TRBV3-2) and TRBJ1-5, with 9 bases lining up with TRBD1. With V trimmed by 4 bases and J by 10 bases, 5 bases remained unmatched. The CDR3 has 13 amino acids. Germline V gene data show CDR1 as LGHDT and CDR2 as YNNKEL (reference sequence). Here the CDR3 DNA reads TGTGCCAGCAGCCCCGGGACAGGGATCCCCCAGCATTTT. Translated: CASSPGTGIPQHF.

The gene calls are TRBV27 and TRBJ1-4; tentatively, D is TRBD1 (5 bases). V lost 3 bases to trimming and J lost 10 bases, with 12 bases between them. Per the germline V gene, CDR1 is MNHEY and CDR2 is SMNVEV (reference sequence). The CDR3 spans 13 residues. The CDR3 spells CASSLGGAGKLFF. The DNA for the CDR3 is TGTGCCAGCAGTTTGGGAGGGGCCGGAAAACTGTTTTTT.

CDR3 sequence: CASSVEAGGLTGELFF. For the CDR3, the DNA is TGTGCCAGCAGCGTAGAAGCGGGAGGGCTCACCGGGGAGCTGTTTTTT. The rearrangement uses TRBV9 and TRBJ2-2; 10 bases are shared with TRBD2. Germline CDR1 SGDLS, CDR2 YYNGEE. Trimming removed 0 bases from V and 4 bases from J; junction bases left unmatched: 3. The CDR3 is 16 residues long.

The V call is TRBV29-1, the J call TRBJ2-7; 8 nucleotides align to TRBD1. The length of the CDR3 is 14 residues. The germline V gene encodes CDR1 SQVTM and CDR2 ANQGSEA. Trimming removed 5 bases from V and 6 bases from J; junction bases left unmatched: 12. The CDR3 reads CSVCERTGFSEQYF. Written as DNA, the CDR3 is TGCAGCGTTTGTGAAAGGACAGGGTTTAGCGAGCAGTACTTC.

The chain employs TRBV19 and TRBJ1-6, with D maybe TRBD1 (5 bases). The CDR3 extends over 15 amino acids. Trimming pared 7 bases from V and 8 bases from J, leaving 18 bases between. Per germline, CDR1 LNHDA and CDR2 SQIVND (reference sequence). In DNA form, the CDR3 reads TGTGCCAGTACCCCGGGGGGGACGGCGGATTCACCCCTCCACTTT. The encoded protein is CASTPGGTADSPLHF.

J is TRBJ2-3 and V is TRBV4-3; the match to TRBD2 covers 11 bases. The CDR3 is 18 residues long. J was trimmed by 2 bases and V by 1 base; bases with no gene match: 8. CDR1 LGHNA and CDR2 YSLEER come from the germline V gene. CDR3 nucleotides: TGCGCCAGCAGCCAAGGACTCACTAGCGGGGGATACACAGATACGCAGTATTTT. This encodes CASSQGLTSGGYTDTQYF.

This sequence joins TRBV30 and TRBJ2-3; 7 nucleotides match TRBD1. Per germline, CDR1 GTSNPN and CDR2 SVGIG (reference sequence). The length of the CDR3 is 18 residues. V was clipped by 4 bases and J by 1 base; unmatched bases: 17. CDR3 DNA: TGTGCCTGGACTGCACTAGAAGAAGGGGGCCACCGCACAGATACGCAGTATTTT. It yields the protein CAWTALEEGGHRTDTQYF.